A selection of T cell receptor beta chains follows, all from one sample in a study of blood T cell repertoires in COVID-19. Generated by immunoSEQ multiplex PCR, the TCRdb table keeps only in-frame clones and is missing some. The sample consists of hundreds of thousands of clones, about 82% of them appearing once. The source material was peripheral blood. Receptors originate from a woman over 75 with COVID-19, enrolled during active disease. Each CDR3 is given without its conserved first and last residue.

j_call,v_call,cdr3_aa
TRBJ2-7,TRBV25-1,ASSLGTSGTLY
TRBJ2-3,TRBV7-9,ASSLGLAGNTDTQY
TRBJ1-2,TRBV7-8,ASSLGTGPIYGYT
TRBJ1-4,TRBV5-4,ASSPSPSNEKLF
TRBJ2-1,TRBV9,ASSGRTGLYNEQF
TRBJ1-1,TRBV7-3,ASSPAGGFTEAF
TRBJ1-3,TRBV7-2,ASSPQGGGNTIY
TRBJ2-3,TRBV7-2,ASSFGVRLATDTQY
TRBJ1-5,TRBV19,ASRGIGDSNQPQH
TRBJ1-1,TRBV5-1,ASSREVMNTEAF
TRBJ1-4,TRBV18,ASSPANRDEKLF
TRBJ1-5,TRBV19,ASNSHPGQGASQPQH
TRBJ1-2,TRBV24-1,ATSASLRGGYT
TRBJ1-5,TRBV6-2/TRBV6-3,ASSFHLDRGFQPQH
TRBJ1-2,TRBV4-1,ASSPISREGYT
TRBJ1-2,TRBV7-2,ASSLDLYRDRGFNYGYT
TRBJ1-2,TRBV27,ASSLSPGTDGYT
TRBJ1-1,TRBV11-2,ASKMNTEAF
TRBJ1-1,TRBV4-2,ASSQDIRGAF
TRBJ1-5,TRBV19,ASSIVEGRSNQPQH
TRBJ1-5,TRBV28,ASSSDRGQQPQH
TRBJ2-7,TRBV9,ASSVAIQGPYEQY
TRBJ2-3,TRBV28,ASRGTGRDTQY
TRBJ1-6,TRBV6-5,ASSKYEGVGSPLH
TRBJ1-5,TRBV5-4,ASSLRGTQPQH
TRBJ1-5,TRBV28,ASSFRQGASNQPQH
TRBJ1-5,TRBV5-8,ASSFKGRAQPQH
TRBJ2-2,TRBV19,ASSSPGLIAGELF
TRBJ1-5,TRBV18,ASSSQGGYYLGYQPQH
TRBJ1-1,TRBV5-1,ASSLDPERFAEAF
TRBJ1-5,TRBV7-8,ASSIQRASNQPQH
TRBJ2-6,TRBV21-1,ASSKDKSVRDRAPGANVLT
TRBJ1-6,TRBV5-6,ASSLGQGGSPLH
TRBJ1-1,TRBV30,AWSAQGGTEAF
TRBJ1-2,TRBV28,ASRRTAGNYGYT
TRBJ2-1,TRBV3-1/TRBV3-2,ASAWRTLNYNEQF
TRBJ2-5,TRBV4-3,ASSLLTGETQY
TRBJ2-1,TRBV5-1,ASRNGLATNNEQF